This TCR beta chain is drawn from a study of blood T cell repertoires in COVID-19. Across the whole study: The United States, Italy and Spain were the sources of the acute and convalescent COVID-19 samples. Sources were T cells, B-cell-depleted T cells, or PBMCs; the material itself was cDNA or gDNA.

Germline V gives CDR1 SGHAT, CDR2 FQNNGV. Trimming stripped 1 base from V and 4 bases from J, with 9 bases between. The CDR3 spans 14 residues. Original handling: Amplification from reference gene primers served as the basis for estimated nucleated cell counts. Sequencing was performed with immunoSEQ multiplex PCR; in TCRdb, only in-frame clones are kept and a portion is missing. That table supplies the V and J calls and clone size; D and trimming were determined from the DNA. The sample records over 90,000 clones, 84% being singletons. The chain combines TRBV11-2 with TRBJ2-3, with D maybe TRBD2 (5 bases). The specimen was peripheral blood. The sequence derives from a human donor in a cohort sampled during active COVID-19. In nucleotides, the CDR3 is TGTGCCAGCAGCTTAGGAGGGTATGCAGATACGCAGTATTTT. Translated: CASSLGGYADTQYF.